Presented here are 14 T cell receptor beta chains from one specimen sequenced in a study of blood T cells in healthy people across ages. The authors ran a second PCR of roughly 6 to 12 cycles using a sample-barcoded 5' primer and a J-beta primer mix. TCRdb re-analysed the 5' RACE reads in MiXCR, keeping a single row per CDR3 protein. Found here are some 730,000 distinct CDR3 sequences, about 20% of them singletons; the top ten hold under 25%. The sequenced sample consisted of blood. The receptors were gathered from a man between 65 and 85 years old in good health.

The chain joins TRBV5-1 to TRBJ2-3; D is unclear. Deletions cut 0 bases from V and 6 bases from J, with 11 bases between. The CDR3 loop spans 14 amino acids. Germline loops: CDR1 SGHRS, CDR2 YFSETQ. The CDR3 DNA sequence: TGCGCCAGCAGCTTGGGGGCTAGTAGGGATACGCAGTATTTT. It codes for CASSLGASRDTQYF. The full variable domain, in which reference TRBV5-1 and TRBJ2-3 provide the parts outside the CDR3, is KAGVTQTPRYLIKTRGQQVTLSCSPISGHRSVSWYQQTPGQGLQFLFEYFSETQRNKGNFPGRFSGRQFSNSRSEMNVSTLELGDSALYLCASSLGASRDTQYFGPGTRLTVL.

The J gene is TRBJ1-2, the V gene TRBV7-8, with D perhaps TRBD1 (6 bases). CDR1 and CDR2 from the germline V gene are SGHVS and FQNEAQ. Trimming stripped 2 bases from V and 5 bases from J, with 18 bases between. The CDR3 is 16 residues long. CDR3 residues: CASSLTAGGAGYGYTF. The CDR3 nucleotides are TGTGCCAGCAGCTTAACTGCGGGGGGCGCGGGATATGGCTACACCTTC.

This chain links TRBV5-1 with TRBJ1-2, with 7 nucleotides matching TRBD1. The CDR3 is 15 residues long. Germline V gives CDR1 SGHRS, CDR2 YFSETQ. V lost 3 bases and J lost 6; bases outside the gene matches: 11. The CDR3 protein is CASSWGTTGTNGYTF. The CDR3 coding sequence is TGCGCCAGCAGCTGGGGGACGACAGGGACAAATGGCTACACCTTC.

The sample holds a few counts of this clonotype. The V gene is TRBV7-9, the J gene TRBJ2-3; TRBD2 aligns across 13 bases. Germline values: CDR1 SEHNR, CDR2 FQNEAQ (reference sequence). The CDR3 has 17 amino acids. V was clipped by 5 bases and J by 3 bases; unmatched bases: 8. CDR3 sequence: CASSPGLAGVRTDTQYF. The CDR3 bases are TGTGCCAGCAGCCCCGGACTAGCGGGAGTTAGGACAGATACGCAGTATTTT.

This sequence joins TRBV11-2 and TRBJ2-1, with 9 bases aligning to TRBD2. TRBJ2-7 explains the end of the DNA better; the J call may be wrong. Germline V gene lookup returns CDR1 SGHAT and CDR2 FQNNGV. The CDR3 length is 16 residues. The DNA for the CDR3 is TGTGCCAGCAGCTTAGAAATGGGACTAGCAACTCTGGAGCAGTACTTC. Translated, it gives CASSLEMGLATLEQYF.

This clonotype was counted only a few times. This chain joins TRBV12-3 or TRBV12-4 and TRBJ2-5; 14 bases align to TRBD2. The CDR3 is 17 amino acids. V shed 6 bases and J 0 bases; nucleotides not matched to a gene: 6. The CDR3 DNA reads as TGTGCCAGCAGCCCGGGACTAGCGGGAGTGAACCAAGAGACCCAGTACTTC. It codes for CASSPGLAGVNQETQYF.

This clonotype was seen a few times. This chain connects TRBV12-3 or TRBV12-4 to TRBJ2-1, with D possibly matching TRBD1 (6 bases). The CDR3 runs 14 residues. V lost 6 bases and J lost 4, with 13 bases in between. Written as DNA, the CDR3 is TGTGCCAGCAGGAACAGGGTCGTATACAATGAGCAGTTCTTC. Translating gives CASRNRVVYNEQFF.

Only a few counts were recorded for this clonotype. This chain links TRBV5-1 with TRBJ2-5; no clear D gene. CDR1 is SGHRS, CDR2 YFSETQ, per germline. Between the trimmed V and J ends, which lost 1 base and 5 bases, there was a span of 15 bases. CDR3 length: 15 residues. The CDR3 DNA reads TGCGCCAGCAGCTTGAAACCGTTTGGTGGGGAGACCCAGTACTTC. It is translated as CASSLKPFGGETQYF.

V gene TRBV20-1 combines with J gene TRBJ2-5, with 9 bases lining up with TRBD2. There are 15 residues in the CDR3. The germline V gene has CDR1 DFQATT and CDR2 SNEGSKA (reference sequence). V lost 6 bases to trimming and J lost 5 bases; unmatched junction nucleotides: 13. Here the CDR3 DNA reads TGCAGTGCCGCTCCCCCAGCGGGAGGTTTGGAGACCCAGTACTTC. It yields the protein CSAAPPAGGLETQYF.

This chain joins TRBV7-2 and TRBJ2-5, with D hard to call. Deletions cut 3 bases from V and 5 bases from J, with 19 bases between. This CDR3 has 16 amino acids. From germline, CDR1 is SGHTA and CDR2 FQGNSA. CDR3 sequence reads: CASSFNRRLRVETQYF. The CDR3 DNA is TGTGCCAGCAGCTTTAACCGACGGCTTCGTGTGGAGACCCAGTACTTC.

At least ten counts were recorded for this clonotype. The chain carries TRBV20-1 and TRBJ2-5, with D unclear. The ends were cut back, 3 bases at V and 5 bases at J, with 7 bases in the middle. In germline, CDR1 is DFQATT, CDR2 SNEGSKA (reference sequence). The CDR3 totals 11 residues. The CDR3: CSARGWETQYF. DNA of the CDR3: TGCAGTGCTAGGGGTTGGGAGACCCAGTACTTC.

This clonotype was counted between two and nine times. V usage is TRBV12-3 or TRBV12-4 and J usage is TRBJ2-7; 8 bases map to TRBD1. Trimming removed 7 bases from V and 2 bases from J; junction bases left unmatched: 4. There are 13 residues in the CDR3. The CDR3 loop reads CASIRDRTYEQYF. CDR3 DNA sequence: TGTGCCAGCATTCGGGACAGGACCTACGAGCAGTACTTC.

The CDR3 DNA is TGTGCCAGCAGCGCTCGGGGTAATGAAAAACTGTTTTTT. It codes for CASSARGNEKLFF. V is TRBV7-9 and J is TRBJ1-4; D call uncertain. The germline V gene encodes CDR1 SEHNR and CDR2 FQNEAQ (reference sequence). The CDR3 covers 13 residues. The V and J ends lost 5 bases and 4 bases respectively, with 8 bases between them.

Ten or more counts support this clonotype. J is TRBJ1-2 and V is TRBV7-9, with D unresolved. V shed 1 base and J shed 5 bases, with 8 bases lying between them. This CDR3 is 13 amino acids long. The germline gives CDR1 SEHNR, CDR2 FQNEAQ (reference sequence). For the CDR3, the DNA is TGTGCCAGCAGCTTAGAACAGAGATATGGCTACACCTTC. Translating gives CASSLEQRYGYTF.